The entry below describes one TCR beta chain. Its target is not known. This CDR3 region has 12 residues. The V and J ends lost 3 bases and 7 bases respectively, with 12 bases between them. CDR1 is DFQATT, CDR2 SNEGSKA, per germline (reference sequence). This entry is derived from a study of T cell responses to AZD1222 COVID-19 vaccine. This table comes from immunoSEQ multiplex PCR, and its TCRdb copy is limited to in-frame clones, with some not included. The sample lists about 92,000 clones, over 75% occurring once. The study, taken as a whole, reports: Only 5 to 7 AZD1222 recipients tested seropositive at baseline. Females made up more of the donors, who were largely white British, and clonal diversity may have come out too low. Vaccine-related CD4 TCRs covered spike, predominating at 160-218 and 743-854. Repertoire sampling occurred only after the peak T cell response.

This sequence was found in an adult in good health. The chain recombines TRBV20-1 with TRBJ1-2; no firm D call. Specimen: peripheral blood, collected on day 0 of AZD1222 vaccination. The CDR3, as DNA: TGCAGTGCTAGTCCGGGGATGGGTGGCTACACCTTC. Protein product: CSASPGMGGYTF.